This TCR beta chain was sequenced in a study of graft-versus-host responses after intestinal transplantation. Overall study: Among the recipients, transplants were multivisceral, liver-intestinal, or isolated intestinal. Every recipient underwent anti-thymocyte globulin induction, then tacrolimus and steroids for two to four years. Study-level findings and limits: Declines in HvG clones occurring early post-transplant were associated with peak circulating GvH clone levels. GvH clones were found in recipient marrow; some appeared first in ileum or blood.

Germline V gene sequence: CDR1 SGHNT, CDR2 YENEEA. Trimming removed 6 bases at V and 7 bases at J, with 9 bases between. The CDR3 runs 12 residues. In regard to this clone: Its antigen is still unknown.

Some clones are missing from TCRdb's copy, which holds only in-frame ones; the method was immunoSEQ multiplex PCR. Altogether some 120,000 clones are present, 90% to 95% being singletons, with the ten largest covering over 0.15%. The specimen was unstimulated CD4+ T cells sorted from spleen or lymph node cells, collected before intestinal transplant. This TCR was recovered from a human donor who received an intestinal transplant. The chain has TRBV11-3 and TRBJ2-2; D possibly uses TRBD1 or TRBD2 (5 bases each). The CDR3 reads CASRRDGGELFF. The DNA of the CDR3 is TGTGCCAGCAGACGGGACGGCGGGGAGCTGTTTTTT.